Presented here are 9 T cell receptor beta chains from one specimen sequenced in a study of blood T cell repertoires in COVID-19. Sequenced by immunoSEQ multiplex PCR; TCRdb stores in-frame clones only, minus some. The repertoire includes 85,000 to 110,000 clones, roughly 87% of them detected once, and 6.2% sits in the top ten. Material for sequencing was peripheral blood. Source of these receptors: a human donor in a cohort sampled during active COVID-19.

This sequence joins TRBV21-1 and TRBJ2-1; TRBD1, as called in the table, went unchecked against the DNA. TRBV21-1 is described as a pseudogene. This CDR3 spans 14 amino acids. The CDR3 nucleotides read TGTGCCAGCGGACAGGGTGGGGTTTACAATGAGCAGTTCTTC. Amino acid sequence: CASGQGGVYNEQFF.

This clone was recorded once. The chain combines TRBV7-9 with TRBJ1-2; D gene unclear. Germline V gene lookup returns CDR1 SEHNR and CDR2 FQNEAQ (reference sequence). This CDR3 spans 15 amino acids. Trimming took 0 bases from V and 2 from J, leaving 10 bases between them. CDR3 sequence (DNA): TGTGCCAGCAGCTTAGCGGTTCGAGGGAACTATGGCTACACCTTC. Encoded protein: CASSLAVRGNYGYTF.

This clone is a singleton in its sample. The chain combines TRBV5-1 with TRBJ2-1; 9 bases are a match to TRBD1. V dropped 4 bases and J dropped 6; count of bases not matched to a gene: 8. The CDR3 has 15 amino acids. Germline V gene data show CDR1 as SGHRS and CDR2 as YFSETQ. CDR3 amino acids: CASSVTRQGGNEQFF. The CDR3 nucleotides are TGCGCCAGCAGCGTGACAAGACAGGGGGGCAATGAGCAGTTCTTC.

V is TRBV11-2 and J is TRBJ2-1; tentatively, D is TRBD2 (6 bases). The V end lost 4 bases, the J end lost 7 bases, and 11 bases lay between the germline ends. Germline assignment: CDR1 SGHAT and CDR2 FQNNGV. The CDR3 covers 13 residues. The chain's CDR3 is CASSSYGGNEQFF. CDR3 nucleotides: TGTGCCAGCAGCTCCTATGGGGGGAATGAGCAGTTCTTC.

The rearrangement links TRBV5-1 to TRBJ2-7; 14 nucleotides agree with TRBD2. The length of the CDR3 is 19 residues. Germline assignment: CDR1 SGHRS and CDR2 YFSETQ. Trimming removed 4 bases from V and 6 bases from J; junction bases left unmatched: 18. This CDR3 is CASSAGLAGEFPELLEQYF. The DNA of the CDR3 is TGCGCCAGCAGCGCGGGACTAGCGGGAGAATTCCCCGAACTCCTCGAGCAGTACTTC.

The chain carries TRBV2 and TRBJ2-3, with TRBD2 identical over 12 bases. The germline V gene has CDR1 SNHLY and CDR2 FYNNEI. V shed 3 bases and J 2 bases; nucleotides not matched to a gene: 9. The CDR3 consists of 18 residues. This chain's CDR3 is CASSDLRTSGEHTDTQYF. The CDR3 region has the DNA TGTGCCAGCAGTGACTTGAGGACTAGCGGGGAACACACAGATACGCAGTATTTT.

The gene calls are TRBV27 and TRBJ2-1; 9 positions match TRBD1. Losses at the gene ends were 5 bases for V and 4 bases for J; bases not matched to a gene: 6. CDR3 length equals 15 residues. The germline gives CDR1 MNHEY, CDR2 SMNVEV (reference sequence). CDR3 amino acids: CASSDGTGFYNEQFF. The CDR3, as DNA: TGTGCCAGCAGTGACGGGACAGGGTTTTACAATGAGCAGTTCTTC.

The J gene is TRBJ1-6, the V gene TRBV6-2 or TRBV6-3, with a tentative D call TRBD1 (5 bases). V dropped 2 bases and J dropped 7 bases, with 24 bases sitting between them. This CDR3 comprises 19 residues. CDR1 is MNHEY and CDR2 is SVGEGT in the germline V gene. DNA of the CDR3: TGTGCCAGCAGTTACCCCCTGGCACTTGGGGCGGCGGGGAATTCACCCCTCCACTTT. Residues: CASSYPLALGAAGNSPLHF.

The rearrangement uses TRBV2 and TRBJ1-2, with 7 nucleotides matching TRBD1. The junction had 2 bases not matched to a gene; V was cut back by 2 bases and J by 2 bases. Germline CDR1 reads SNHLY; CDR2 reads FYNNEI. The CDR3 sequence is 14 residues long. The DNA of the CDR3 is TGTGCCAGCAGTGAAAGGACAGGCAACTATGGCTACACCTTC. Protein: CASSERTGNYGYTF.